This T cell receptor (beta chain) was sequenced in a study of response to subunit inactivated influenza vaccine (dated by TCRdb to 2017 to 2018). A note on the overall study: Deep quantitative T cell receptor repertoire profiling was used in the study to track responses to a trivalent subunit inactivated influenza vaccine.

Concerning this clonotype: Its antigen remains unidentified. The input lacks base qualities; no much larger clone sits a single base away.

Beyond this particular receptor, the publication reports: It was suggested by the authors that each seasonal influenza vaccination may recruit only a limited number of new T cells.

The receptor library was made with RT-PCR. Sequencing used an Illumina HiSeq 2500. TCRdb cleaned the public reads at Q25 with fastp, built clones with MiXCR and kept in-frame beta chains. A single entry per CDR3 protein holds the most common genes and DNA from its merged rows. This sample gives 500,000 to 600,000 distinct CDR3 sequences in total; around 10% of them show up just once. 9.5% to 12% of the sample is held by the ten biggest clonotypes. After removal of 3 bases from V and 0 bases from J, the junction retains 4 bases not matched to a gene. CDR1 SGHVS and CDR2 FQNEAQ were looked up in the germline V gene. Including cysteine and phenylalanine, the CDR3 has 16 amino acids. The read is trimmed to its CDR3 DNA, 48 bases read in frame from base 1. The data were also submitted as part of a second study, on T cells expressing NK-cell markers. The other study reports the following: TCR beta cDNA libraries were prepared using 5'RACE template switching, which introduced a universal primer site and unique molecular identifiers. In sorted CD3+CD56+NKG2C+, CD3+CD56+NKG2C- and CD3+CD56-NKG2C+ T-cell subsets from about 8 donors, TCR beta-chain repertoires were profiled. Of the eight sequenced donors, seven were found to be HCMV-seropositive and one was found to be HCMV-seronegative. In several experiments an anti-gammadeltaTCR antibody was added to restrict sorting to alphabetaTCR-expressing T cells. In several donors, the dominant CD3+CD56+NKG2C+ clonotypes were found to rank among the top 10 CD8+ clonotypes and to make up 1.0-7.0% of CD8+ T cells. Those dominant clonotypes were again the most abundant among CD3+CD56-NKG2C+ cells in a few donors, at roughly 25-65%. Whether the expanded NKG2C-expressing T cell clones were specific for HCMV antigens was left unclear. All eight donors whose samples were sequenced were randomly selected healthy volunteers, three of them men and five women. A commercial ELISA kit detecting HCMV-specific IgG in serum was used to determine HCMV serostatus. Peripheral blood mononuclear cells were isolated from blood by Ficoll density gradient centrifugation. Bulk peripheral blood T-cell repertoires were additionally sequenced from unsorted PBMC for six donors. cDNA synthesis was primed from the TCR beta constant segment and was followed by two successive PCR amplification steps. Illumina HiSeq 2000/2500, MiSeq or NextSeq was used to sequence libraries as 2 x 150 bp reads. MIGEC was used to demultiplex reads and group reads by UMI, and MiTCR was used to assemble and quantify clonotypes. Only TCR cDNA sequences supported by at least two reads were kept to exclude erroneous sequences. The tcR package was used for downstream repertoire analysis, and clonotypes were matched between fractions using CDR3 nucleotide sequence together with V segment. VDJmatch was used to annotate antigen specificity against VDJdb, with one amino acid substitution allowed in CDR3.

The TCR comes from a man over 45 who received an inactivated influenza vaccine. Donor details come from another sample of the same person, matched by shared clones. Here the sequenced sample was PBMCs from blood, taken on the day of vaccination. This chain joins TRBV7-8 to TRBJ2-3; TRBD1 matches 9 bases in the middle. The CDR3 loop reads CASSFGTGLSTDTQYF. The DNA is as follows: TGTGCCAGCAGCTTCGGGACAGGGCTAAGCACAGATACGCAGTATTTT.